A single sample gave rise to the 2 T cell receptor beta chains below, sequenced in a study of blood T cells in healthy people across ages. A J-beta primer mix and a sample-barcoded 5' primer were used in a second PCR of roughly 7 to 12 cycles. From the 5' RACE reads, TCRdb called clonotypes with MiXCR, one entry per CDR3 protein. This table holds about 780,000 distinct CDR3 sequences, less than 60% found once. The sample taken for sequencing was blood. The receptors were sampled from a man older than 75 in good health.

V and J are TRBV7-9 and TRBJ1-1; 10 bases map to TRBD1. Germline-derived CDR1 and CDR2 are SEHNR and FQNEAQ (reference sequence). V was pared by 5 bases and J by 4 bases, with 7 bases of the junction left unmatched. The CDR3 loop spans 15 amino acids. Here the CDR3 reads CASSPRDRGTTEAFF. The DNA for the CDR3 is TGTGCCAGCAGCCCCCGGGACAGGGGTACCACTGAAGCTTTCTTT.

This clonotype has ten or more counts. The chain is built from TRBV12-3 or TRBV12-4 and TRBJ1-2; D not resolved. Trimming removed 6 bases at V and 2 bases at J, with 16 bases between. This CDR3 has 15 residues. The CDR3 loop reads CASRGSGFRNYGYTF. The CDR3 nucleotides are TGTGCCAGCAGGGGGAGTGGGTTCCGGAACTATGGCTACACCTTC.